This TCR beta chain was recovered during a study of blood T cell repertoires in COVID-19. Turning to the study itself: Spain, Italy and the United States supplied samples that represented acute and convalescent COVID-19. The cDNA or gDNA used as material had been derived from T cells, B-cell-depleted T cells, or PBMCs.

As to this clone: One junction end disagrees with the germline gene, perhaps due to a read error.

The CDR3 has 12 residues. Germline CDR1 and CDR2: LGHDT and YNNKEL (reference sequence). In the original workflow: Counts of nucleated cells, estimated from reference gene primer amplification, were obtained. Repertoires were generated with immunoSEQ multiplex PCR, while TCRdb's copy carries only in-frame clones and drops some. V, J and clone size are those of that table, while D and trimming were read from the DNA. The sample lists over 60,000 clones, 90% occurring once. This TCR came from a man aged 55 to 70 with acute or convalescent COVID-19. The chain recombines TRBV3-1 (or the pseudogene TRBV3-2) with TRBJ1-3; the D gene is possibly TRBD1 (5 bases). The sequenced sample was peripheral blood. CDR3 DNA: TGTGCCAGCAGCCAAGATTCACGACAGACAAGTTTT. Encoded protein: CASSQDSRQTSF.